This TCR beta chain was retrieved from a study of OX40 agonist ivuxolimab in advanced cancers. Turning to the study itself: The dose-escalation cohort had hepatocellular carcinoma, melanoma, renal cell or head and neck cancer. A partial response was reached by three patients: one with hepatocellular carcinoma and two with cutaneous melanoma. General study results and limits: The work left the antigen specificity of expanded peripheral T cells undetermined. At doses 0.1 to 3.0 mg/kg, CD4+ and CD8+ clones expanded.

Remarks on this clone: What it recognizes is unknown.

The repertoire was sequenced with immunoSEQ multiplex PCR; TCRdb's copy has only in-frame clones and lacks some. In the table there are about 84,000 clones, approximately 93% of which are singletons. This clonotype was obtained from an adult with an advanced solid tumor such as melanoma, head and neck, liver or kidney cancer. The sequencing here drew on CD4+ or CD8+ T cells sorted from blood, taken in a trial of the OX40 agonist ivuxolimab.

CDR3 DNA: TGTGCCAGCAGCTTGTTGCGGCCGAGTTTCTCCTACAATGAGCAGTTCTTC. Translated, it gives CASSLLRPSFSYNEQFF. The chain is built from TRBV5-5 and TRBJ2-1; unclear D gene. Germline V CDR1 and CDR2: SGHKS, YYEKEE (reference sequence). V gave up 1 base and J gave up 0 bases, with 14 bases separating them. The length of the CDR3 is 17 residues.